The 5 T cell receptor beta chains reported below all come from one sample, sequenced in a study of cytomegalovirus exposure and HLA in healthy donors (dated 2017 in TCRdb). The protocol used for the library was the immunoSEQ multiplex PCR assay. TCRdb limited this immuneACCESS table to in-frame rearrangements with V and J called. A share of clones is missing; checked studies link under half to unresolved V genes, and the rest is unexplained. The sample table contains some 170,000 clones; only one count was recorded for roughly 89% of them. The ten largest make up 1.4% of the sample. The source material was PBMCs. Receptor source: a woman in her 30s in good health and CMV-seronegative.

V is TRBV5-1 and J is TRBJ2-7, with 9 bases that match TRBD1. Germline assignment: CDR1 SGHRS and CDR2 YFSETQ. The CDR3 covers 14 residues. The V gene end was trimmed by 4 bases and the J gene end by 3 bases; junction bases not matched to a gene: 5. The CDR3 bases are TGCGCCAGCAGCCAAGGACAGGGGAACTACGAGCAGTACTTC. Its protein product is CASSQGQGNYEQYF.

The chain uses TRBV2 and TRBJ2-1; tentative D call: TRBD2 (5 bases). The V gene's germline CDR1 is SNHLY and CDR2 FYNNEI. The CDR3 has 16 residues. V shed 0 bases and J shed 3 bases, with 12 bases lying between them. DNA for the CDR3: TGTGCCAGCAGTGAAGCGGGTCGGACTCACTACAATGAGCAGTTCTTC. It translates to CASSEAGRTHYNEQFF.

The chain uses TRBV18 and TRBJ2-5; 9 nucleotides agree with TRBD2. The trim removed 1 base at V and 3 bases at J, leaving 9 bases unmatched. This CDR3 has 17 residues. Germline CDR1 is KGHSH and CDR2 is LQKENI. As DNA, the CDR3 is TGTGCCAGCTCACCACTACTAGCGGGCCAGCCCAAAGAGACCCAGTACTTC. It codes for CASSPLLAGQPKETQYF.

The chain recombines TRBV27 with TRBJ1-3; D remains unclear. The CDR3 covers 15 residues. V was trimmed by 5 bases and J by 1 base, leaving 12 bases between them. Germline lookup yields CDR1 MNHEY and CDR2 SMNVEV (reference sequence). The CDR3 bases are TGTGCCAGCAGTCCCGGGAGAGGGTCTGGAAACACCATATATTTT. It codes for CASSPGRGSGNTIYF.

The genes are TRBV5-1 and TRBJ2-7; perhaps TRBD1 as D (6 bases). Trimming shortened V by 0 bases and J by 4 bases, and 17 bases separated the two germline ends. CDR3 length: 16 amino acids. Germline lookup yields CDR1 SGHRS and CDR2 YFSETQ. CDR3 amino acids: CASSLVQGTPPYEQYF. CDR3 nucleotides: TGCGCCAGCAGCTTGGTCCAGGGGACACCTCCTTACGAGCAGTACTTC.